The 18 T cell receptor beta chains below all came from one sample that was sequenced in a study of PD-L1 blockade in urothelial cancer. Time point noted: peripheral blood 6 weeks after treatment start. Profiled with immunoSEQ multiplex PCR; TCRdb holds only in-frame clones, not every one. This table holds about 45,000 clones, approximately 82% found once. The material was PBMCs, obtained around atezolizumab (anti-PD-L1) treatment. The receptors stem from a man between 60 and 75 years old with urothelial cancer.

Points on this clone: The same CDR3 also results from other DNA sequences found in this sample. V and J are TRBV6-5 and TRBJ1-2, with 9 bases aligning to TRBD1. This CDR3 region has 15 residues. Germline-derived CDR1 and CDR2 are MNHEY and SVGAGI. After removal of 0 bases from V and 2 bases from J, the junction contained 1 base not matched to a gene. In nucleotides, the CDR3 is TGTGCCAGCAGTTACTCAGGACAGGGGAACTATGGCTACACCTTC. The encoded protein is CASSYSGQGNYGYTF.

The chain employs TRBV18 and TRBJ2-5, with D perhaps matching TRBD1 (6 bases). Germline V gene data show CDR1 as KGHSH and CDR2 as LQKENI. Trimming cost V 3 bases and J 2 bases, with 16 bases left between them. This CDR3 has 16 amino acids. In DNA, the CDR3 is TGTGCCAGCTCACCCCTAGACAGGAGAGAACAAGAGACCCAGTACTTC. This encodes CASSPLDRREQETQYF.

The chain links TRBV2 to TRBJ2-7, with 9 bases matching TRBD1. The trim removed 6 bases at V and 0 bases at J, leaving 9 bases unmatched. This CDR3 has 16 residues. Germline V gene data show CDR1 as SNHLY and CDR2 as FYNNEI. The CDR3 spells CASSPGQGLSSYEQYF. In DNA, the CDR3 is TGTGCCAGCAGCCCCGGACAGGGGCTCAGCTCCTACGAGCAGTACTTC.

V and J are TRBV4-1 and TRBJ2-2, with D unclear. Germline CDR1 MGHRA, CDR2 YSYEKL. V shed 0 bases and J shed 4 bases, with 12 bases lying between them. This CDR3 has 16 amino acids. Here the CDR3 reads CASSQDPGASTGELFF. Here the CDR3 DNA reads TGCGCCAGCAGCCAAGACCCAGGTGCCTCCACCGGGGAGCTGTTTTTT.

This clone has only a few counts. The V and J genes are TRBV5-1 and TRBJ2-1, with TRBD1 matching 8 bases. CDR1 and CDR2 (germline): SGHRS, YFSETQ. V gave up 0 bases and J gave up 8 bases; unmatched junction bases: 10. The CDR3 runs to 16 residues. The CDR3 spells CASSLAGRGLSDEQFF. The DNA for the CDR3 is TGCGCCAGCAGCTTGGCGGGCAGGGGGCTTTCGGATGAGCAGTTCTTC.

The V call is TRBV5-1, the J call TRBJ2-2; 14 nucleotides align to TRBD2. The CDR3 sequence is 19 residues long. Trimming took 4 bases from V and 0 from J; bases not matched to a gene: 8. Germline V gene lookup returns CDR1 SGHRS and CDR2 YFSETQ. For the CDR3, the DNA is TGCGCCAGCAGCCGAGCCGGGACTAGCGGGAGCTCGAACACCGGGGAGCTGTTTTTT. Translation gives CASSRAGTSGSSNTGELFF.

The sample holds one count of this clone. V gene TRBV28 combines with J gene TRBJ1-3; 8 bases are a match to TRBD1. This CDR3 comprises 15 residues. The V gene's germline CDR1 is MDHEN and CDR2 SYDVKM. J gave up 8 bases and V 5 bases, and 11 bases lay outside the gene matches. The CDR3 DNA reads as TGTGCCAGCAGTACAGGGGGAATAAGGGGACACACCATATATTTT. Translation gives CASSTGGIRGHTIYF.

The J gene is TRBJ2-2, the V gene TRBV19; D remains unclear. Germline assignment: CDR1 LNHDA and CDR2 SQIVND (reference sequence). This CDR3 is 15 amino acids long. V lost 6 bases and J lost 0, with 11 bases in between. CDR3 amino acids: CASSFSPTNTGELFF. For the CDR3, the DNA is TGTGCCAGTAGCTTTTCCCCTACGAACACCGGGGAGCTGTTTTTT.

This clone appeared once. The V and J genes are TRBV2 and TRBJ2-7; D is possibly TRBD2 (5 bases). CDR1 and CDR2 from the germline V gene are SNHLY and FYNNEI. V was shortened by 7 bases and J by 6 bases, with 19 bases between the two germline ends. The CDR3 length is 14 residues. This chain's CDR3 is CASTNGPGRGEQYF. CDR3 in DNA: TGTGCCAGCACCAACGGCCCGGGGAGAGGCGAGCAGTACTTC. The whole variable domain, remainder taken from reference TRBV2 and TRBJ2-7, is EPEVTQTPSHQVTQMGQEVILRCVPISNHLYFYWYRQILGQKVEFLVSFYNNEISEKSEIFDDQFSVERPDGSNFTLKIRSTKLEDSAMYFCASTNGPGRGEQYFGPGTRLTVT.

The DNA for the CDR3 is TGTGCCAGCAGAACCGGGACAGAGACAGATACGCAGTATTTT. This gives the protein CASRTGTETDTQYF. V is TRBV2 and J is TRBJ2-3; 7 bases match TRBD1. Germline CDR1 and CDR2: SNHLY and FYNNEI. The CDR3 has 14 amino acids. The J segment lost 3 bases and the V segment lost 6 bases, leaving 6 bases of the junction unmatched.

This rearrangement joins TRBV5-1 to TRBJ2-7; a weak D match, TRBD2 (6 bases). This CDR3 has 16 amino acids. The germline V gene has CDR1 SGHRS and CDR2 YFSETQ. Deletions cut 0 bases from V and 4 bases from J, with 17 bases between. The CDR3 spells CASSLAGGALVYEQYF. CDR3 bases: TGCGCCAGCAGCTTGGCCGGAGGGGCGCTAGTATACGAGCAGTACTTC.

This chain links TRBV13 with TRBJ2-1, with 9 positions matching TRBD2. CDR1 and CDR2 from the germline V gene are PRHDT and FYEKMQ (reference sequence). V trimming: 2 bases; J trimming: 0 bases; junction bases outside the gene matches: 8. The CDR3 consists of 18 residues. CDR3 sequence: CASSLSPSGTYSYNEQFF. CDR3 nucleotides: TGTGCCAGCAGCTTATCTCCTAGCGGGACTTACTCCTACAATGAGCAGTTCTTC.

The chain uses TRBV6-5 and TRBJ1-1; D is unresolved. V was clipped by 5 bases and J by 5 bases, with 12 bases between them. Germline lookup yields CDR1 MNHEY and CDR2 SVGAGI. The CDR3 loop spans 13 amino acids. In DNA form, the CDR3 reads TGTGCCAGCAGTCGGGAGGTTTGGACTGAAGCTTTCTTT. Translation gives CASSREVWTEAFF.

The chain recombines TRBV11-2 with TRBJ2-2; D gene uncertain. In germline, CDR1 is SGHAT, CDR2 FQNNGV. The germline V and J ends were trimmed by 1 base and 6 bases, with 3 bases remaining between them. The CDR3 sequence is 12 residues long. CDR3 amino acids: CASSLGAGELFF. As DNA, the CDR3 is TGTGCCAGCAGCTTAGGAGCCGGGGAGCTGTTTTTT.

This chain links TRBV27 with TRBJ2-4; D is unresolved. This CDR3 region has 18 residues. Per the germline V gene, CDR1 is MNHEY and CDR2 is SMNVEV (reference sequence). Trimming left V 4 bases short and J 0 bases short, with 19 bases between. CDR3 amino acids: CASSSYETRSLAKNIQYF. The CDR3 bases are TGTGCCAGCAGTTCCTATGAAACGAGGTCTCTAGCCAAAAACATTCAGTACTTC.

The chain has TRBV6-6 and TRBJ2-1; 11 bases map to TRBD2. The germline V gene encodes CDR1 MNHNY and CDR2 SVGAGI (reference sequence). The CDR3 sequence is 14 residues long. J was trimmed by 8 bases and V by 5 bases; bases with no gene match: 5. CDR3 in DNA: TGTGCCAGCAGTGGTAGCGGGGGGGCCCATGAGCAGTTCTTC. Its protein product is CASSGSGGAHEQFF.

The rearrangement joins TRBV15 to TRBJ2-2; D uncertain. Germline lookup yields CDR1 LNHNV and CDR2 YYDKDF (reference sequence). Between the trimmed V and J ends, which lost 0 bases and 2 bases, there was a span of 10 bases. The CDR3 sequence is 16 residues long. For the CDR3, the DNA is TGTGCCACCAGCAGAGATTCTAGTGCCAACACCGGGGAGCTGTTTTTT. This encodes CATSRDSSANTGELFF.

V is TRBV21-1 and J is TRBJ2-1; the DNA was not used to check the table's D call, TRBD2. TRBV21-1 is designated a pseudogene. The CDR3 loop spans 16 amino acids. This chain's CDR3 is CASSRKRTSGYNEQFF. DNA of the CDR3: TGTGCCAGCAGCAGGAAAAGGACTAGCGGCTACAATGAGCAGTTCTTC.